The 23 T cell receptor beta chains given below trace back to one sample, sequenced in a study of long-term antiretroviral therapy in people with HIV. Run at survey level, the immunoSEQ assay was version v3.0. The method was immunoSEQ multiplex PCR; TCRdb's version includes in-frame clones alone and lacks a portion of them. The table has 30,000 to 35,000 clones, 60% to 85% seen once. The specimen comprised unsorted PBMCs, sampled 3.1 years after starting antiretroviral therapy. The receptor set was obtained from a woman aged 50 to 60 with HIV.

The V and J genes are TRBV11-2 and TRBJ2-7, with 7 bases aligning to TRBD1. Germline CDR1 SGHAT, CDR2 FQNNGV. CDR3 length: 14 amino acids. Trimming cost V 6 bases and J 3 bases; bases outside gene matches: 8. The CDR3 nucleotides are TGTGCCAGCAGGGCAACAGGGGAGCACTACGAGCAGTACTTC. It codes for CASRATGEHYEQYF.

This chain uses TRBV6-5 with TRBJ2-2, with 7 bases identical to TRBD1. CDR3 size: 14 residues. The trim removed 6 bases at V and 7 bases at J, leaving 8 bases unmatched. The germline gives CDR1 MNHEY, CDR2 SVGAGI. Here the CDR3 reads CASRVQGRIGELFF. CDR3 DNA: TGTGCCAGCAGAGTACAGGGGCGTATCGGGGAGCTGTTTTTT.

The rearrangement uses TRBV12-5 and TRBJ2-7; no firm D call. The CDR3 is 15 residues long. The V gene's germline CDR1 is LGHNT and CDR2 FRNRAP. V lost 4 bases and J 1 base, leaving 14 bases between the germline ends. CDR3 coding DNA: TGTGCTAGTGGTTGTAAGGACCCGTGGTCCTACGAGCAGTACGTC. Encoded protein: CASGCKDPWSYEQYV.

Only a few counts were recorded for this clone. The chain has TRBV19 and TRBJ2-3, with D maybe TRBD2 (6 bases). The CDR3 has 15 residues. The germline V gene encodes CDR1 LNHDA and CDR2 SQIVND (reference sequence). Trimming took off 5 bases at V and 2 bases at J, with 14 bases between the two ends. Here the CDR3 DNA reads TGTGCCAGTAGTGTGGACGGGAGTTTCACAGATACGCAGTATTTT. This gives the protein CASSVDGSFTDTQYF.

The chain employs TRBV13 and TRBJ1-1; no clear D gene. Germline CDR1 is PRHDT and CDR2 is FYEKMQ (reference sequence). V shed 5 bases and J shed 1 base, with 14 bases lying between them. The CDR3 length is 15 residues. This CDR3 reads CASSPGGDGNTEAFF. Here the CDR3 DNA reads TGTGCCAGCAGCCCAGGTGGGGATGGGAACACTGAAGCTTTCTTT.

CDR3 region: CASSARGAEETQYF. The CDR3, as DNA: TGTGCCAGCAGCGCCAGGGGCGCCGAGGAGACCCAGTACTTC. V is TRBV7-9 and J is TRBJ2-5; a possible D gene is TRBD1 (6 bases). The V and J ends lost 5 bases and 5 bases respectively, with 15 bases between them. The CDR3 length is 14 residues. Germline-derived CDR1 and CDR2 are SEHNR and FQNEAQ (reference sequence).

The chain combines TRBV5-1 with TRBJ2-2; D gene ambiguous. The V end was cut by 4 bases, the J end by 6 bases, with 4 bases between. CDR3 length: 11 residues. CDR1 and CDR2 (germline): SGHRS, YFSETQ. CDR3 coding DNA: TGCGCCAGCAGCCGGCCCGGGGAGCTGTTTTTT. Translating it yields CASSRPGELFF.

The V gene is TRBV29-1, the J gene TRBJ2-7; TRBD1 matches at 7 bases. CDR3 size: 14 residues. CDR1 and CDR2 (germline): SQVTM, ANQGSEA. V gave up 0 bases and J gave up 5 bases; unmatched junction bases: 7. CDR3 nucleotide sequence: TGCAGCGTTGAAGATGTTGACAGGGAAAACGAGCAGTACTTC. It encodes CSVEDVDRENEQYF.

The V gene is TRBV19, the J gene TRBJ1-5; D gene unclear. Trimming shortened V by 7 bases and J by 3 bases, and 13 bases separated the two germline ends. Per germline, CDR1 LNHDA and CDR2 SQIVND (reference sequence). The CDR3 loop spans 14 amino acids. This CDR3 reads CASNYIMANQPQHF. DNA of the CDR3: TGTGCCAGTAATTATATAATGGCCAATCAGCCCCAGCATTTT.

This chain connects TRBV5-5 to TRBJ2-5, with 8 nucleotides matching TRBD1. The V gene end was trimmed by 2 bases and the J gene end by 5 bases; junction bases not matched to a gene: 5. The germline gives CDR1 SGHKS, CDR2 YYEKEE (reference sequence). There are 14 residues in the CDR3. The DNA of the CDR3 is TGTGCCAGCAGCTTCTCGACAGGGGTGGAGACCCAGTACTTC. It is translated as CASSFSTGVETQYF.

The rearrangement links TRBV4-1 to TRBJ1-5; D is unclear. Trimming took off 2 bases at V and 2 bases at J, with 7 bases between the two ends. Germline CDR1 is MGHRA and CDR2 is YSYEKL. The CDR3 loop spans 14 amino acids. The CDR3 bases are TGCGCCAGCAGCCAACTCCCGGGCAATCAGCCCCAGCATTTT. It encodes CASSQLPGNQPQHF.

In its sample, this clone was seen a few times. The chain recombines TRBV7-9 with TRBJ1-1; D unclear. The CDR3 is 12 amino acids. The germline V gene has CDR1 SEHNR and CDR2 FQNEAQ (reference sequence). The V and J ends lost 1 base and 6 bases respectively, with 6 bases between them. CDR3 in DNA: TGTGCCAGCAGCTTAGGAACAGCTGAAGCTTTCTTT. Amino acids: CASSLGTAEAFF.

The chain has TRBV7-3 and TRBJ2-5; 7 bases are shared with TRBD2. The germline V gene has CDR1 SGHTA and CDR2 FQGTGA. This CDR3 contains 15 residues. The ends lost 6 bases at V and 5 bases at J; junction bases unmatched: 12. In DNA form, the CDR3 reads TGTGCCAGCAGGGATCCGGGACTACCTTTGGAGACCCAGTACTTC. The encoded protein is CASRDPGLPLETQYF.

The gene calls are TRBV7-9 and TRBJ2-7; D possibly corresponds to TRBD1 (6 bases). The CDR3 has 12 amino acids. The germline V and J ends were trimmed by 6 bases and 6 bases, with 12 bases remaining between them. Germline V gene sequence: CDR1 SEHNR, CDR2 FQNEAQ (reference sequence). The CDR3 loop reads CASSFDRFEQYV. DNA for the CDR3: TGTGCCAGCAGTTTTGACAGGTTCGAGCAGTACGTC.

This clone occurred once. Other nucleotide sequences from this sample produce the same CDR3. This chain joins TRBV10-3 and TRBJ1-5; possible D gene TRBD1, 5 bases. This CDR3 spans 15 amino acids. Germline-derived CDR1 and CDR2 are ENHRY and SYGVKD. Trimming removed 0 bases from V and 1 base from J, with 7 bases in between. CDR3 nucleotides: TGTGCCATCAGTGAGTCAGAGGGGAGCAATCAGCCCCAGCATTTT. It is translated as CAISESEGSNQPQHF.

J is TRBJ1-2 and V is TRBV19; D call uncertain. There are 13 residues in the CDR3. In germline, CDR1 is LNHDA, CDR2 SQIVND (reference sequence). V was shortened by 7 bases and J by 6 bases, with 15 bases between the two germline ends. This CDR3 is CASMSRGGNGYTF. Written as DNA, the CDR3 is TGTGCCAGTATGTCCCGGGGAGGGAATGGCTACACCTTC.

This clone was picked up a small number of times. The chain is built from TRBV12-5 and TRBJ1-5; maybe TRBD1 (6 bases). Germline CDR1 reads LGHNT; CDR2 reads FRNRAP. The CDR3 has 16 residues. V dropped 5 bases and J dropped 2 bases, with 16 bases sitting between them. CDR3 sequence reads: CASGQVSGAGNQPQHF. Written as DNA, the CDR3 is TGTGCTAGTGGTCAAGTATCAGGGGCAGGCAATCAGCCCCAGCATTTT.

This clone was picked up one time. CDR3 DNA: TGTGCCAGCAGCGCGACCTCCACAGATACGCAGTATTTT. Translating it yields CASSATSTDTQYF. V usage is TRBV7-9 and J usage is TRBJ2-3; no clear D. The CDR3 covers 13 residues. From germline, CDR1 is SEHNR and CDR2 FQNEAQ (reference sequence). Deletions cut 5 bases from V and 2 bases from J, with 8 bases between.

This clone was seen only a few times. The chain has TRBV7-9 and TRBJ1-1; 9 bases match TRBD1. Germline V gene data show CDR1 as SEHNR and CDR2 as FQNEAQ (reference sequence). V lost 3 bases and J lost 3; bases outside the gene matches: 2. The CDR3 covers 14 residues. The CDR3 protein is CASSFRQGDTEAFF. The DNA of the CDR3 is TGTGCCAGCAGCTTTCGACAGGGGGACACTGAAGCTTTCTTT.

The gene calls are TRBV2 and TRBJ2-6, with D unclear. V was clipped by 2 bases and J by 0 bases, with 11 bases between them. Germline CDR1 is SNHLY and CDR2 is FYNNEI. The CDR3 has 17 residues. CDR3 coding DNA: TGTGCCAGCAGTGAAATGAGGCCGAGCTCTGGGGCCAACGTCCTGACTTTC. Its translation is CASSEMRPSSGANVLTF.

This chain uses TRBV2 with TRBJ2-7; D may be TRBD1 or TRBD2 (5 bases each). V shed 0 bases and J shed 3 bases, with 24 bases lying between them. Germline CDR1 and CDR2: SNHLY and FYNNEI. The length of the CDR3 is 19 residues. Here the CDR3 DNA reads TGTGCCAGCAGTGAAGCCCCCCTACCTCGACTCGGGGCGGACTACGAGCAGTACTTC. Protein sequence: CASSEAPLPRLGADYEQYF.

This chain joins TRBV18 and TRBJ2-2, with D possibly matching TRBD2 (5 bases). This CDR3 has 15 residues. V lost 0 bases to trimming and J lost 2 bases, with 7 bases between them. Germline V gene sequence: CDR1 KGHSH, CDR2 LQKENI. The CDR3: CASSPPRVNTGELFF. CDR3 bases: TGTGCCAGCTCACCACCGAGGGTAAACACCGGGGAGCTGTTTTTT.

This chain connects TRBV5-1 to TRBJ1-2; TRBD1 matches at 7 bases. After removal of 5 bases from V and 4 bases from J, the junction contained 8 bases not matched to a gene. The CDR3 runs to 14 residues. CDR1 is SGHRS and CDR2 is YFSETQ in the germline V gene. CDR3 in amino acids: CASSYTGAGYGYTF. The CDR3 DNA sequence: TGCGCCAGCAGTTATACAGGGGCGGGCTATGGCTACACCTTC.